This TCR beta chain emerged from a study of CD4+ T cells in melanoma. Study-wide points: A reported correlation linked neoantigen-specific CD4+ T cells to CD8+, macrophage and B cell function. In melanoma, neoantigen-specific CD4+ T cells reportedly differed in differentiation state.

As to this clone: Its antigen is unknown.

Trimming took 7 bases from V and 4 from J; bases not matched to a gene: 5. The CDR3 is 14 amino acids. Germline assignment: CDR1 SGDLS and CDR2 YYNGEE. Repertoires were generated with immunoSEQ multiplex PCR, while TCRdb's copy carries only in-frame clones and drops some. The data show roughly 20,000 clones, roughly 80% seen once. The clonotype comes from a human donor with melanoma. The rearrangement links TRBV9 to TRBJ2-3; the match to TRBD2 covers 11 bases. Sequencing was performed on cells from a culture (not recorded whether cultured in vitro). The CDR3 loop is CASGRTSGPDTQYF. CDR3 in DNA: TGTGCCAGCGGACGGACTAGCGGGCCAGATACGCAGTATTTT.